The subject of this entry is one T cell receptor beta chain. This clone's antigen is unknown. Base qualities are not at hand, and no much larger clone is one base apart. In light of the paper, this sample's time point label describes: about 28 days (+/-7) after the second vaccine dose. AZD1222 recipients with second doses at about 4 weeks or about 12 weeks were pooled, because spike-specific TCR depth and breadth did not differ between schedules. Vaccinee samples were obtained from the UK trials COV001 and COV002, which included a single-blind randomized controlled phase 2/3 trial of AZD1222 (ChAdOx1 nCoV-19) in healthy adults. For TCRbeta chain sequencing, PBMC samples were collected from trial participants at day 0 and at day 28 after the second dose. The CDR3 regions of human TCRbeta chains were analyzed by immunosequencing. The study's processing was this. Repertoire TCRs were checked for matches against a reference library of SARS-CoV-2-specific TCRs that had been generated using the MIRA antigen-specificity platform. Breadth was defined as the fraction of unique TCRs that were SARS-CoV-2-associated. Depth was defined as the fraction of total T cells that were SARS-CoV-2-associated. Each spike-specific TCR was assigned to its reactive spike region and to a CD4 or CD8 class using the MIRA data. Log10-transformed breadth and depth values were compared by one-way ANOVA with Sidak's multiple comparisons tests. TCRdb retrieved this table from immuneACCESS and kept in-frame rearrangements only. Not all clones are present; in checked studies, unresolved V genes account for under half, and no reason is known for the remainder. The V and J calls and the clone size are those of that table, but D and trimming were determined from the DNA. The sample yields over 95,000 clones; approximately 84% were counted once. The ten largest clonotypes hold 14% of the sample.

Cut back by 6 bases and 9 bases, the V and J ends lie 18 bases apart. The germline V gene (reference sequence) gives CDR1 as SEHNR and CDR2 as FQNEAQ. The CDR3 sequence holds 15 residues, the cysteine and phenylalanine included. Solely the CDR3 DNA is kept, with 45 bases framed from the first base. This sample was taken from a study of T cell responses to AZD1222 COVID-19 vaccine (dated by TCRdb to about 2021). Background for the entire study: TCR sequencing covered fewer than 250 trial participants: 200 to 220 given two doses of AZD1222 and 26 given two doses of MenACWY control vaccine. Trial participants were enrolled into age subgroups of 18-55, 56-69 and 70-plus years, which contained approximately 150, 30 and 60 TCR-sequenced participants, respectively. Overall results and qualifications from the work: In the small 56-69-year group, the increase in depth fell short of significance, most likely because of low power. Because no samples from the day 14 peak response were available, repertoires could be characterized only after the peak T cell response. Reportedly, almost half of the unique spike-specific TCRs recognized epitopes lying outside the regions that are mutated in the B.1.351 and B.1.1.7 variants. Conclusions about previously exposed vaccinees were limited because only six AZD1222 recipients were SARS-CoV-2 seropositive at baseline. Participants were mostly white British and included more females than males, and it was suggested by the authors that clonal diversity may have been underestimated. Vaccine-associated CD4 TCRs spanned the whole spike protein, with dominant responses in regions 160-218 and 743-854. After two AZD1222 doses, both the breadth and the depth of spike-specific TCRs were significantly higher than at day 0 and than in MenACWY recipients.

The sequencing used peripheral blood, collected 28 days after the second AZD1222 dose. The chain is assembled from TRBV7-9 and TRBJ1-6, and perhaps TRBD1 as D gene, on 6 matching bases. The receptor's source is an adult who received the AZD1222 COVID-19 vaccine. The DNA sequence follows: TGTGCCAGCAGTCCATCACAGGGTCTATCTTCACCCCTCCACTTT. This encodes CASSPSQGLSSPLHF.